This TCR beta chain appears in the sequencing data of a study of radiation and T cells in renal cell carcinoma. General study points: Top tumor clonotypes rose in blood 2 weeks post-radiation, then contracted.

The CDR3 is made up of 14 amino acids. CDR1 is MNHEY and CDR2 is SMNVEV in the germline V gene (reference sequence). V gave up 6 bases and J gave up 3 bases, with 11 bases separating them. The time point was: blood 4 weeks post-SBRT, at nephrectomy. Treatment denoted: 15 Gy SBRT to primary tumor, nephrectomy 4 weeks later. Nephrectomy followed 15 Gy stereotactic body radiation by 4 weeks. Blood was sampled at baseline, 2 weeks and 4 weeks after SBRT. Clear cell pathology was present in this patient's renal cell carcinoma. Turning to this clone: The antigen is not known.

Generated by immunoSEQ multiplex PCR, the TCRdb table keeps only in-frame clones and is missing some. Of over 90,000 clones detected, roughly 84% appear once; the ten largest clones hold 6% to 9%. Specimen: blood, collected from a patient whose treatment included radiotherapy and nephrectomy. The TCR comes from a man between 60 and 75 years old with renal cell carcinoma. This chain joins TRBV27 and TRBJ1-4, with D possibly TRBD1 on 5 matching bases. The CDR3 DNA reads TGTGCCAGCAGGGCGGGACGGTCTAATGAAAAACTGTTTTTT. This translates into CASRAGRSNEKLFF.